Listed below are T cell receptor beta chains from one sample, sequenced in a study of Ad26.COV2.S vaccination and SARS-CoV-2 variants. Assay: immunoSEQ multiplex PCR; the TCRdb copy retains only in-frame clones and omits some. The sample contains about 680,000 clones, more than 80% of which appear only once. The sample was peripheral blood, taken in a trial of Ad26.COV2.S vaccine versus placebo. Receptors originate from a person between 18 and 59 years old who received the Ad26.COV2.S COVID-19 vaccine or a placebo. CDR3s include the opening cysteine and the closing phenylalanine or tryptophan. The D gene is left open where the match is weak. Only part of the rows carry a size: once, few, many, or a class if the clone is expanded.

17	TRBJ2-5	TRBD2	.	TRBV3-1/TRBV3-2	TGTGCCAGCACCAACTTGGGAAGCGGGAGGATGTGGGAGACCCAGTACTTC	CASTNLGSGRMWETQYF
13	TRBJ1-1	.	.	TRBV7-9	TGTGCCAGCAGCTTAGGGATGAACACTGAAGCTTTCTTT	CASSLGMNTEAFF
17	TRBJ1-5	TRBD1	.	TRBV2	TGTGCCAGCAGTGAATTTACCGGGACAGGGGGCAATCAGCCCCAGCATTTT	CASSEFTGTGGNQPQHF
15	TRBJ1-2	.	.	TRBV6-5	TGTGCCAGCAGTTCTCCATCAGACAGACACTATGGCTACACCTTC	CASSSPSDRHYGYTF
13	TRBJ2-3	TRBD2	.	TRBV6-6	TGTGCCAGCACCGGGAGGGGCACAGATACGCAGTATTTT	CASTGRGTDTQYF
13	TRBJ1-2	.	.	TRBV29-1	TGCAGCGTTCGACAGGCCCTTAACTATGGCTACACCTTC	CSVRQALNYGYTF
11	TRBJ2-1	.	.	TRBV6-5	TGTGCCAGCAGTCCTCCCAATGAGCAGTTCTTC	CASSPPNEQFF
15	TRBJ2-3	.	.	TRBV18	TGTGCCAGCTCACCACCGGAGGGGGCGAGTAGCGCGCAGTATTTT	CASSPPEGASSAQYF
16	TRBJ2-7	.	.	TRBV19	TGTGCCAGTAGTACCCTTCCCCGGACAGCCTTCTACGAGCAGTACTTC	CASSTLPRTAFYEQYF
12	TRBJ2-5	.	.	TRBV6-5	TGTGCCAGCAGTTACTCGGGCGTGACCCAGTACTTC	CASSYSGVTQYF
19	TRBJ2-1	TRBD2	.	TRBV24-1	TGTGCCACCAGTGCCCCGGGACTAGCGGGAGGTAGCTCCTACAATGAGCAGTTCTTC	CATSAPGLAGGSSYNEQFF
15	TRBJ2-1	TRBD1	.	TRBV15	TGTGCCACCAGCAGAGGCGGACAGGGAGACAATGAGCAGTTCTTC	CATSRGGQGDNEQFF
12	TRBJ1-1	.	.	TRBV10-3	TGTGCCATCAAGACAGCGAACACTGAAGCTTTCTTT	CAIKTANTEAFF
15	TRBJ2-1	TRBD2	few	TRBV7-7	TGTGCCAGCAGCCCAGAGGCTAGCGGGGGCAATGAGCAGTTCTTC	CASSPEASGGNEQFF
15	TRBJ1-2	.	.	TRBV4-1	TGCGCCAGCAGCCAAGACCGATTGGGTGACTATGGCTACACCTTC	CASSQDRLGDYGYTF
14	TRBJ2-1	.	.	TRBV21-1	TGTGCCAGCAGTCCCGGGACTAGCAGCGATGAGCAGTTCTTC	CASSPGTSSDEQFF
13	TRBJ1-5	.	.	TRBV5-8	TGTGCCAGCAGCTTCCCCCCCTATCAGCCCCAGCATTTT	CASSFPPYQPQHF
17	TRBJ2-1	TRBD2	.	TRBV9	TGTGCCAGCAGCGTAGGAGATAGCGGGCGCTCCTACAATGAGCAGTTCTTC	CASSVGDSGRSYNEQFF
13	TRBJ1-1	.	.	TRBV7-2	TGTGCCAGCAGCGCACAGAGGAACACTGAAGCTTTCTTT	CASSAQRNTEAFF
16	TRBJ2-1	TRBD2	.	TRBV24-1	TGTGCCACCAGTGATTTGAGCGGGAGATCGGCCAATGAGCAGTTCTTC	CATSDLSGRSANEQFF
14	TRBJ1-2	.	.	TRBV6-5	TGTGCCAGCAGATCGATACAGGGACCGAACGGCTACACCTTC	CASRSIQGPNGYTF
15	TRBJ2-2	.	.	TRBV24-1	TGTGCCACCAGTAAAGGGGTGGGTAGCCCCGGGGAGCTGTTTTTT	CATSKGVGSPGELFF
16	TRBJ2-5	TRBD1	once	TRBV25-1	TGTGCCAGCAGTGAATATCAGGGACAGGGGAGGGAGACCCAGTACTTC	CASSEYQGQGRETQYF
16	TRBJ2-7	TRBD2	.	TRBV3-1/TRBV3-2	TGTGCCAGCAGCCAAGTACTAGCGGGAGCTTTCTACGAGCAGTACTTC	CASSQVLAGAFYEQYF
17	TRBJ2-3	TRBD2	.	TRBV5-1	TGCGCCAGCAGTCGGACTAGCGGGATCGCTAGCACAGATACGCAGTATTTT	CASSRTSGIASTDTQYF
12	TRBJ2-3	.	.	TRBV5-1	TGCGCCAGCAGCTTGCGGGCGGATACGCAGTATTTT	CASSLRADTQYF
15	TRBJ2-5	TRBD2	.	TRBV14	TGTGCCAGCAGCCACCTAGTAGCGGGAGAAGAGACCCAGTACTTC	CASSHLVAGEETQYF
15	TRBJ2-3	TRBD1	.	TRBV11-2	TGTGCCAGCAGCCCCTGGACAGGGGGAGAAGATACGCAGTATTTT	CASSPWTGGEDTQYF
15	TRBJ2-3	TRBD1	.	TRBV15	TGTGCCACCAGCAGAGATCAGGGACAGGGCAAAAGGCAGTATTTT	CATSRDQGQGKRQYF
14	TRBJ2-7	.	few	TRBV5-1	TGCGCCAGCAGCTTGGCCCTAGCTACCTACGAGCAGTACTTC	CASSLALATYEQYF
14	TRBJ2-7	.	.	TRBV15	TGTGCCACCAGCATATATCCGAATTTCTACGAGCAGTACTTC	CATSIYPNFYEQYF
14	TRBJ1-5	TRBD1	many	TRBV19	TGTGCCAGTAGCGACAGGGGAGGCAATCAGCCCCAGCATTTT	CASSDRGGNQPQHF
17	TRBJ2-5	TRBD2	.	TRBV19	TGTGCCAGTAGTGTTCAAACGACTAGCGGGACCGAAGAGACCCAGTACTTC	CASSVQTTSGTEETQYF
16	TRBJ2-4	.	.	TRBV30	TGTGCCTGGAGTGTCAGGGTAGTTGGTTCGGTAAACATTCAGTACTTC	CAWSVRVVGSVNIQYF
16	TRBJ1-1	.	.	TRBV5-1	TGCGCCAGCAGCTTGGCCGGGGGGGTCATGAACACTGAAGCTTTCTTT	CASSLAGGVMNTEAFF
15	TRBJ2-2	TRBD2	once	TRBV6-2/TRBV6-3	TGTGCCAGCAGTTCCGGGGGGGCAGGCACCGGGGAGCTGTTTTTT	CASSSGGAGTGELFF
13	TRBJ1-2	.	once	TRBV4-3	TGCGCCAGCAGCCGAGGACGGGTCTATGGCTACACCTTC	CASSRGRVYGYTF
12	TRBJ2-7	.	.	TRBV5-1	TGCGCCAGCAGCCTCAACTCCTACGAGCAGTACTTC	CASSLNSYEQYF
15	TRBJ1-4	.	once	TRBV19	TGTGCCAGTAGTCCCGCAACAGGTGCCTTAGAAAAACTGTTTTTT	CASSPATGALEKLFF
15	TRBJ2-1	TRBD2	.	TRBV5-1	TGCGCCAGCAGCTGGACTAGCGGGAGTATCGATGAGCAGTTCTTC	CASSWTSGSIDEQFF
12	TRBJ2-5	.	.	TRBV5-6	TGTGCCAGCAGCCCGTGGCAAGAGACCCAGTACTTC	CASSPWQETQYF
16	TRBJ1-5	.	.	TRBV4-1	TGCGCCAGCAGCCCTTTATTTGGGGGGGGCAATCAGCCCCAGCATTTT	CASSPLFGGGNQPQHF
16	TRBJ2-1	TRBD2	.	TRBV24-1	TGTGCCACCAGTGGGGCTTCGGGTAGCGGGAGTAATGAGCAGTTCTTC	CATSGASGSGSNEQFF
13	TRBJ2-1	TRBD1	.	TRBV30	TGTGCCTGGTCCGGGACAGGGGGCACTGAGCAGTTCTTC	CAWSGTGGTEQFF
15	TRBJ1-4	.	.	TRBV7-9	TGTGCCAGCAGCTTAACGAACCGGAGAATGGAAAAACTGTTTTTT	CASSLTNRRMEKLFF
13	TRBJ1-1	.	few	TRBV18	TGTGCCAGCTCACCGGGGGAGAACACTGAAGCTTTCTTT	CASSPGENTEAFF
14	TRBJ2-7	.	.	TRBV5-1	TGCGCCAGCAGCGCGCCGGACTACTCCTACGAGCAGTACTTC	CASSAPDYSYEQYF
14	TRBJ2-5	.	.	TRBV5-1	TGCGCCAGCAGCCAAACAGACGGCCAAGAGACCCAGTACTTC	CASSQTDGQETQYF
18	TRBJ2-4	TRBD2	.	TRBV11-2	TGTGCCAGCAGCTCCCGGCCCCTAGCGGGAGGGGGCAAAAACATTCAGTACTTC	CASSSRPLAGGGKNIQYF
16	TRBJ2-1	TRBD2	.	TRBV18	TGTGCCAGCTCACCAATGTCTAGCGGGCTATACAATGAGCAGTTCTTC	CASSPMSSGLYNEQFF
14	TRBJ2-3	.	.	TRBV7-9	TGTGCCAGCAGTCAAGGTCCTAGCACAGATACGCAGTATTTT	CASSQGPSTDTQYF
14	TRBJ2-2	.	.	TRBV19	TGTGCCAGTACCAGCCCAACGAACACCGGGGAGCTGTTTTTT	CASTSPTNTGELFF
14	TRBJ2-4	TRBD2	.	TRBV6-2/TRBV6-3	TGTGCCAGCAGTAAGCAGGCGGCGGGGGGTAGTCGTTACTTC	CASSKQAAGGSRYF
12	TRBJ2-7	.	few	TRBV6-7	TGTGCCAGCAGGGACTTTCCGGGAGAGCAGTACTTC	CASRDFPGEQYF
14	TRBJ2-5	.	.	TRBV10-3	TGTGCCATCAGTGGGAGGACCGGTGGAGAGACCCAGTACTTC	CAISGRTGGETQYF